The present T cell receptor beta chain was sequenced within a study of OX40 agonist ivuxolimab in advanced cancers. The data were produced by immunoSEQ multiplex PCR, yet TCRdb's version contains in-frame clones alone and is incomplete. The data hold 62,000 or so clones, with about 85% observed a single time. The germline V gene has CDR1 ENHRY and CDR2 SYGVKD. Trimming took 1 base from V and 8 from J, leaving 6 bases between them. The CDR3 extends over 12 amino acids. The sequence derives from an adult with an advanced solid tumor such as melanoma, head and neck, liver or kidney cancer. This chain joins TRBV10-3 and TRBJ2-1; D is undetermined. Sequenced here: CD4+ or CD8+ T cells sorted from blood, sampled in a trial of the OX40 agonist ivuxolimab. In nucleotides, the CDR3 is TGTGCCATCAGTGAGTGGGGATATGAGCAGTTCTTC. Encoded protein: CAISEWGYEQFF.